The 11 T cell receptor beta chains below come from one sample, sequenced in a study of CD8 T cell repertoires and HIV-1 epitope variants. These TCRs are of unknown antigen specificity. Sequenced by immunoSEQ multiplex PCR; TCRdb stores in-frame clones only, minus some. The data contain roughly 5,000 clones, approximately 70% of them singletons. The specimen was cultured CD8+ T cells derived from PBMCs. The receptors originated from a male donor with HIV.

In its sample, this clone was seen a few times. The V call is TRBV7-2, the J call TRBJ1-3, with a weak D call TRBD1 (6 bases). CDR1 is SGHTA, CDR2 FQGNSA, per germline. The V end was cut by 5 bases, the J end by 4 bases, with 18 bases between. The CDR3 covers 16 residues. The CDR3 DNA reads as TGTGCCAGCAGCCCCCCCTCGGCCGGGACAGGAAACACCATATATTTT. Protein sequence: CASSPPSAGTGNTIYF.

The rearrangement joins TRBV9 to TRBJ2-7; the D gene is possibly TRBD2 (7 bases). The CDR3 covers 13 residues. Germline V gives CDR1 SGDLS, CDR2 YYNGEE. V shed 0 bases and J shed 6 bases, with 10 bases lying between them. The CDR3 DNA reads as TGTGCCAGCAGCGTAGGGGGGGGCTCCGAGCAGTACTTC. It is translated as CASSVGGGSEQYF.

The rearrangement uses TRBV7-2 and TRBJ2-3; D is unresolved. Deletions cut 4 bases from V and 3 bases from J, with 11 bases between. CDR1 is SGHTA, CDR2 FQGNSA, per germline. The CDR3 is 14 amino acids. CDR3 sequence reads: CASSSVLATDTQYF. In nucleotides, the CDR3 is TGTGCCAGCAGCTCCGTACTGGCGACAGATACGCAGTATTTT.

This chain uses TRBV28 with TRBJ2-5; either TRBD1 or TRBD2 may fit D (6 bases each). The J call may be faulty, since TRBJ2-7 better matches the DNA end. The germline V gene has CDR1 MDHEN and CDR2 SYDVKM. The CDR3 runs to 15 residues. The CDR3 DNA is TGTGCCAGCACCAAGGGGTGGGGGGCCGCCTACGAGCAGTACTTC. Its translation is CASTKGWGAAYEQYF.

This clone was picked up one time. The chain employs TRBV19 and TRBJ1-1; the D is unclear. CDR3 length equals 14 residues. The germline CDR1 and CDR2 sequences are LNHDA and SQIVND (reference sequence). The V and J ends lost 1 base and 0 bases respectively, with 6 bases between them. The chain's CDR3 is CASSIVSMNTEAFF. For the CDR3, the DNA is TGTGCCAGTAGTATAGTCAGTATGAACACTGAAGCTTTCTTT.

This clone was seen only once. This rearrangement joins TRBV4-1 to TRBJ1-3; D is possibly TRBD1 (6 bases). V lost 1 base, J lost 2 bases, and 9 bases lay in between. The germline CDR1 and CDR2 sequences are MGHRA and YSYEKL. This CDR3 is built from 15 residues. The CDR3 bases are TGCGCCAGCAGCCAAGTACAGGGTGCTGGAAACACCATATATTTT. Its protein is CASSQVQGAGNTIYF.

This chain links TRBV28 with TRBJ2-7; a weak D match, TRBD2 (5 bases). V shed 2 bases and J shed 0 bases, with 8 bases lying between them. CDR1 is MDHEN, CDR2 SYDVKM, per germline. This CDR3 contains 14 residues. The CDR3 DNA reads as TGTGCCAGCAGTTTAATAGCGAGCTCCTACGAGCAGTACTTC. Its protein product is CASSLIASSYEQYF.

This clone was seen a few times. The gene calls are TRBV30 and TRBJ2-7, with 10 bases lining up with TRBD1. V lost 2 bases to trimming and J lost 5 bases; unmatched junction nucleotides: 6. CDR1 and CDR2 (germline): GTSNPN, SVGIG (reference sequence). The CDR3 loop spans 14 amino acids. DNA of the CDR3: TGTGCCTGGAGTACCGGGACAGGGGCGAACGAGCAGTACTTC. Its translation: CAWSTGTGANEQYF.

This clone has only a few counts. This chain joins TRBV5-6 and TRBJ2-7, with TRBD2 matching over 10 bases. Per germline, CDR1 SGHDT and CDR2 YYEEEE. V shed 4 bases and J 5 bases; nucleotides not matched to a gene: 9. CDR3 length: 15 residues. In nucleotides, the CDR3 is TGTGCCAGCAGCCAAGCGGGAGGGCCTTCTAACGAGCAGTACTTC. Its protein product is CASSQAGGPSNEQYF.

The V call is TRBV28, the J call TRBJ2-3; D possibly corresponds to TRBD2 (6 bases). Germline V gives CDR1 MDHEN, CDR2 SYDVKM. The V and J ends lost 1 base and 6 bases respectively, with 11 bases between them. This CDR3 is 14 amino acids long. In DNA, the CDR3 is TGTGCCAGCAGTTTATTGGGGGGAATGGATACGCAGTATTTT. Its protein product is CASSLLGGMDTQYF.

The CDR3 coding sequence is TGCGCCAGCAGCCAAGATGGAGGGGAAGAAGAAAAACTGTTTTTT. The encoded protein is CASSQDGGEEEKLFF. The chain recombines TRBV4-3 with TRBJ1-4; D may be TRBD1 (5 bases). Trimming took off 0 bases at V and 8 bases at J, with 13 bases between the two ends. The CDR3 consists of 15 residues. Per the germline V gene, CDR1 is LGHNA and CDR2 is YSLEER.